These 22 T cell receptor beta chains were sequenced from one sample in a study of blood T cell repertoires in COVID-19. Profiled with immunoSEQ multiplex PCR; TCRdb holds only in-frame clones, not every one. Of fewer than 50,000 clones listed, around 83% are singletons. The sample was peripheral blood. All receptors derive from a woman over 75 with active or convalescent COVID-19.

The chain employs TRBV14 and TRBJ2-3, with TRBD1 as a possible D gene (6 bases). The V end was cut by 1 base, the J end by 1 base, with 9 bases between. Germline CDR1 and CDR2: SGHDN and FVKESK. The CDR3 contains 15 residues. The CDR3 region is CASSQAPGGTDTQYF. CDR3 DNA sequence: TGTGCCAGCAGCCAAGCTCCAGGGGGCACAGATACGCAGTATTTT.

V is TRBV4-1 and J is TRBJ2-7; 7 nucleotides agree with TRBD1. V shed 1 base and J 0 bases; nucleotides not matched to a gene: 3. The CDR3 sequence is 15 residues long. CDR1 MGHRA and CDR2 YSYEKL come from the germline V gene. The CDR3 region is CASSQVGDSSYEQYF. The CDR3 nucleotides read TGCGCCAGCAGCCAAGTCGGGGACAGCTCCTACGAGCAGTACTTC.

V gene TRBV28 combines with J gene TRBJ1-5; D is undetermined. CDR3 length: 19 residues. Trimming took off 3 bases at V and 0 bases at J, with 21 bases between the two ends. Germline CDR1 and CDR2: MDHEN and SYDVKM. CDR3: CASSFYGSGPTYSNQPQHF. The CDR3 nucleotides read TGTGCCAGCAGTTTTTATGGGAGCGGCCCAACGTATAGCAATCAGCCCCAGCATTTT.

The CDR3 DNA follows: TGTGCCAGTAGTACCCTCAGGGGGCCGGATAGCACAGATACGCAGTATTTT. Translated: CASSTLRGPDSTDTQYF. The J gene is TRBJ2-3, the V gene TRBV19; 8 bases are shared with TRBD1. The length of the CDR3 is 17 residues. V was pared by 4 bases and J by 0 bases, with 9 bases of the junction left unmatched. From germline, CDR1 is LNHDA and CDR2 SQIVND (reference sequence).

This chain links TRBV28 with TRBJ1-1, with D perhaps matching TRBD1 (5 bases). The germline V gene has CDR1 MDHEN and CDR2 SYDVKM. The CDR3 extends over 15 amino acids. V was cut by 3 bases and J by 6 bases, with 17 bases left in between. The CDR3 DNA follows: TGTGCCAGCAGTTTTCGGATCCAGGGTGGTCCTGAAGCTTTCTTT. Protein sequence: CASSFRIQGGPEAFF.

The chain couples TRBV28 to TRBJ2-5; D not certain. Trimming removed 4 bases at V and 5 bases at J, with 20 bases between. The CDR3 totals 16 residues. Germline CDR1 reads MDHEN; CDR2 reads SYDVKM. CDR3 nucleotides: TGTGCCAGCAGTTCCGCGTCCGTCTTCTTAAAGGAGACCCAGTACTTC. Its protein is CASSSASVFLKETQYF.

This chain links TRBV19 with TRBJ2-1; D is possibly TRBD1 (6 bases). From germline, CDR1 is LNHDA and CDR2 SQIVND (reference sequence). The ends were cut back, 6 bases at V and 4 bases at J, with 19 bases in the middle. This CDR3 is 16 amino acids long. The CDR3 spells CASRPSDSGGYNEQFF. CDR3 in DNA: TGTGCCAGTAGGCCCTCGGACAGCGGAGGATACAATGAGCAGTTCTTC.

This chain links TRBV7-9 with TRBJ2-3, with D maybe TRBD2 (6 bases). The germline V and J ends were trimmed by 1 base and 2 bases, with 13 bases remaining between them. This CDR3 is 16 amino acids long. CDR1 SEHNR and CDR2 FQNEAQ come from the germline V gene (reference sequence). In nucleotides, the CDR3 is TGTGCCAGCAGCTTAGACTCTGGGACTCACACAGATACGCAGTATTTT. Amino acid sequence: CASSLDSGTHTDTQYF.

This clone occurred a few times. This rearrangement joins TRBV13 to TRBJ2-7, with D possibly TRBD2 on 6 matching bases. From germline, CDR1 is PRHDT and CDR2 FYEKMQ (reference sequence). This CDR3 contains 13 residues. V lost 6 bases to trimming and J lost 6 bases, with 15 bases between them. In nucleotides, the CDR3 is TGTGCCAGCAGGGAAGCGGAGGGCTTCGAGCAGTACTTC. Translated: CASREAEGFEQYF.

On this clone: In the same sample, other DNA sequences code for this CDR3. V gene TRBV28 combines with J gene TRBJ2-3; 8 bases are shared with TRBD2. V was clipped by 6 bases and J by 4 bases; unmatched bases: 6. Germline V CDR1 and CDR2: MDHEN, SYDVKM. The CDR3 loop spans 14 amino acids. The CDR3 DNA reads TGTGCCAGCAGCCCTGGACTAGCTTCAGATACGCAGTATTTT. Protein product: CASSPGLASDTQYF.

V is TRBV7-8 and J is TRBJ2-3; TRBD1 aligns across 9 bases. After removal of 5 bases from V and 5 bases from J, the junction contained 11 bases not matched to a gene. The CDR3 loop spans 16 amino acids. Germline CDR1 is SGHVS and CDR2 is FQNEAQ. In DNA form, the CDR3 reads TGTGCCAGCAGCCCATCCGGACAGGGGTGGGGAGATACGCAGTATTTT. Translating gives CASSPSGQGWGDTQYF.

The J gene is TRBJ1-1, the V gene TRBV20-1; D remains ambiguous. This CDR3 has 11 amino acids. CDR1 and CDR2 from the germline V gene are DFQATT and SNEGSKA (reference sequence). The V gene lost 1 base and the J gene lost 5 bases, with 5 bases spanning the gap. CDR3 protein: CSARVGTEAFF. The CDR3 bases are TGCAGTGCTAGAGTCGGTACTGAAGCTTTCTTT.

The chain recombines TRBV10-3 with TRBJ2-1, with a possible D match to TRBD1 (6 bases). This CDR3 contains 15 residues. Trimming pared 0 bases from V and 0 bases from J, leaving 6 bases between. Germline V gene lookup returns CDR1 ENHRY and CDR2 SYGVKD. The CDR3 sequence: CAISESGGSYNEQFF. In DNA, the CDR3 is TGTGCCATCAGTGAGTCAGGGGGCTCCTACAATGAGCAGTTCTTC.

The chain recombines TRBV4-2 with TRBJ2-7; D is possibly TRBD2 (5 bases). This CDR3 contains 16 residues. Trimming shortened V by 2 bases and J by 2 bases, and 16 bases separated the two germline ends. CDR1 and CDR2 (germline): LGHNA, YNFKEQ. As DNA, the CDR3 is TGTGCCAGCAGCCAACTGGACTCCCGCGCCACCTACGAGCAGTACTTC. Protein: CASSQLDSRATYEQYF.

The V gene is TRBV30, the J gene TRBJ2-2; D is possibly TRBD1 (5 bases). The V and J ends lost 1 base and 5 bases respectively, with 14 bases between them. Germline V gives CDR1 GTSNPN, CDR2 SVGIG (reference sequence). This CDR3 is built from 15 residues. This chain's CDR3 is CAWSEAAGWTGELFF. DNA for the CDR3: TGTGCCTGGAGTGAGGCGGCAGGGTGGACCGGGGAGCTGTTTTTT.

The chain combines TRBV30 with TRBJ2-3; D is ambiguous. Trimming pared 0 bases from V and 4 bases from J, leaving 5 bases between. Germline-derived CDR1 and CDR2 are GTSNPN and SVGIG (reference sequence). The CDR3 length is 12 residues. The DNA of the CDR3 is TGTGCCTGGAGTGTTCTTGCAGATACGCAGTATTTT. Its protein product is CAWSVLADTQYF.

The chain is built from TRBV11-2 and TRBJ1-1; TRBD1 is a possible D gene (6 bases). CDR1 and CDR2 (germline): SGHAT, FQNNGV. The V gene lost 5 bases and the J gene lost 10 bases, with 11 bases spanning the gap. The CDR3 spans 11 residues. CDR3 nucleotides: TGTGCCAGCAGCCTACAGGGACCAGCTTTCTTT. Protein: CASSLQGPAFF.

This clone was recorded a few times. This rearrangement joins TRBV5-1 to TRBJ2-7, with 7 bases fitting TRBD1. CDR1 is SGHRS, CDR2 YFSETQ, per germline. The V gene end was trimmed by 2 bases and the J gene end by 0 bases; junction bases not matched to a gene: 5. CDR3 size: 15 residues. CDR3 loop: CASSLGDRNSYEQYF. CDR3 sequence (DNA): TGCGCCAGCAGCTTAGGGGACAGAAACTCCTACGAGCAGTACTTC.

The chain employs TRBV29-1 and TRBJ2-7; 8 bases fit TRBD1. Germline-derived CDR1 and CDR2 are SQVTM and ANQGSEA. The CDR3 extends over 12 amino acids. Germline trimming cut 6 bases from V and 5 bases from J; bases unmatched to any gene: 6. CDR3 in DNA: TGCAGCGTAAGGACAGGGCTGGACGAGCAGTACTTC. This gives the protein CSVRTGLDEQYF.

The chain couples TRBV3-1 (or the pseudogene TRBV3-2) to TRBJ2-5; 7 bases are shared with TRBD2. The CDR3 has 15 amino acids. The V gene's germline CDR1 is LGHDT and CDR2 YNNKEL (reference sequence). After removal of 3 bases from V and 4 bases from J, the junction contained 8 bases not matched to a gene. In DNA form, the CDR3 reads TGTGCCAGCAGCCAGACTACTAGCGCCGGAGAGACCCAGTACTTC. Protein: CASSQTTSAGETQYF.

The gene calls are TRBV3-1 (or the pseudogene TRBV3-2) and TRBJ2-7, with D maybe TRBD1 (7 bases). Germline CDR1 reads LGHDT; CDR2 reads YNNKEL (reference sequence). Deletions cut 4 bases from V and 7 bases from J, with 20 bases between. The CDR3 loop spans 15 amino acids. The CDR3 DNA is TGTGCCAGCAGCCCCGCGCCGACAGGGCGGGGTGAGCAGTACTTC. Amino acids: CASSPAPTGRGEQYF.

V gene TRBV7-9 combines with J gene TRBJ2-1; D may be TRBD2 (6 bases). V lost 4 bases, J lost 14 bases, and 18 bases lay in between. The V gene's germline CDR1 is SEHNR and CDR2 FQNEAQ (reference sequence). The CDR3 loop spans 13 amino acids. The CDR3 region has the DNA TGTGCCAGCAGCTCGGAGTGGTGGCGGGAAGAGTTCTTC. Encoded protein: CASSSEWWREEFF.